The 10 T cell receptor beta chains listed next were all sequenced from one sample in a study of T cell clonality in common variable immunodeficiency. Here immunoSEQ multiplex PCR was the method, and the copy in TCRdb shows in-frame clones only, minus some. This repertoire holds 50,000 or so clones, and none appear only once. Input material: peripheral blood mononuclear cells. The receptors stem from a person aged 18 to 75 in good health.

This clone was detected ten times or more. Read sequence stops 3 residues before the CDR3 end, and the germline J gene provides the missing end. This chain links TRBV7-3 with TRBJ2-6; 8 bases line up with TRBD1. Germline loops: CDR1 SGHTA, CDR2 FQGTGA. The CDR3 is 17 residues long. V shed 4 bases, J shed 4 bases, and the junction held 9 bases outside the gene matches. The CDR3 bases that were read are TGTGCCAGCAGCTCTCCGGGACAGGCCCCCGGGGCCAACGTC. Translated, it gives CASSSPGQAPGANV. The whole CDR3 region reads CASSSPGQAPGANVLTF.

This clone has a count of ten or more. Read data end 3 residues before the CDR3 end; the end is taken from the germline J gene. The chain links TRBV6-1 to TRBJ1-2; perhaps TRBD1 as D (5 bases). The germline gives CDR1 MNHNS, CDR2 SASEGT. Trimming took off 2 bases at V and 7 bases at J, with 8 bases between the two ends. The CDR3 sequence is 12 residues long. The DNA read from the CDR3 is TGTGCCAGCAGTGAAAGCAGGGTTGGC. It translates to CASSESRVG. The entire CDR3 protein reads CASSESRVGYTF.

Comments on this clone: The sequenced fragment ends 3 residues before the CDR3 boundary, so the rest is inferred from the germline J gene. The rearrangement uses TRBV13 and TRBJ2-1, with 11 bases aligning to TRBD1. The junction had 1 base not matched to a gene; V was cut back by 5 bases and J by 7 bases. The CDR3 spans 13 residues. Per germline, CDR1 PRHDT and CDR2 FYEKMQ (reference sequence). This CDR3 is CASSRDRGNEQFF. The CDR3 bases that were read are TGTGCCAGCAGCCGGGACAGGGGGAATGAG.

This clone has at least ten counts. Read data end 3 residues before the CDR3 end; the end is taken from the germline J gene. The chain joins TRBV30 to TRBJ1-2, with D perhaps TRBD1 (5 bases). Between the trimmed V and J ends, which lost 7 bases and 3 bases, there was a span of 18 bases. The CDR3 spans 14 residues. CDR1 and CDR2 from the germline V gene are GTSNPN and SVGIG (reference sequence). CDR3 region: CAFRGWGPHYGYTF. The sequenced part of the CDR3 DNA is TGTGCCTTTCGTGGCTGGGGCCCTCACTATGGC.

This clone was counted many times. The sequence runs out 3 residues before the end of the CDR3; the remainder is reconstructed from the germline J gene. The chain is built from TRBV29-1 and TRBJ2-7, with 11 bases matching TRBD1. The V gene's germline CDR1 is SQVTM and CDR2 ANQGSEA. The CDR3 length is 15 residues. J lost 3 bases, V lost 6 bases, and 10 bases had no gene match. CDR3 sequence reads: CSVARGQGGLYEQYF. The sequenced CDR3 bases are TGCAGCGTCGCTAGGGGACAGGGGGGACTCTACGAG.

This clone was observed a handful of times. Read sequence stops 3 residues before the CDR3 end, and the germline J gene provides the missing end. The rearrangement links TRBV19 to TRBJ2-7; a possible D gene is TRBD1 (6 bases). Looked up from germline, CDR1 is LNHDA and CDR2 is SQIVND (reference sequence). This CDR3 has 14 amino acids. Trimming pared 4 bases from V and 0 bases from J, leaving 10 bases between. The part of the CDR3 DNA that was read is TGTGCCAGTAGTAACACAGGGAGCTCCTACGAG. Translating gives CASSNTGSSYE. In full, the CDR3 reads CASSNTGSSYEQYF.

This clone was observed at least ten times. The CDR3 extends 3 residues past the end of the read, so its final part is completed from the germline J gene. J is TRBJ2-5 and V is TRBV19; 7 nucleotides line up with TRBD2. In germline, CDR1 is LNHDA, CDR2 SQIVND (reference sequence). Germline trimming cut 4 bases from V and 5 bases from J; bases unmatched to any gene: 4. This CDR3 is built from 13 residues. CDR3 DNA, as far as it was read: TGTGCCAGTAGTACGGGGGAGGGGGAGACC. Protein: CASSTGEGET. The whole CDR3 sequence is CASSTGEGETQYF.

This clone was seen repeatedly, ten times or more. The missing CDR3 end, 3 residues past where the read stops, is filled in from the germline J gene. J is TRBJ1-3 and V is TRBV7-9; D not resolved. Germline V lookup: CDR1 SEHNR, CDR2 FQNEAQ (reference sequence). CDR3 length: 13 amino acids. Deletions cut 10 bases from V and 4 bases from J, with 14 bases between. The CDR3 DNA, read in part, is TGTGCCACCCCGGCGGCGGAGGGAAACACC. Amino acids: CATPAAEGNT. The CDR3 reads in full as CATPAAEGNTIYF.

Many counts were recorded for this clone. The sequenced fragment ends 3 residues before the CDR3 boundary, so the rest is inferred from the germline J gene. This rearrangement joins TRBV7-3 to TRBJ1-1, with TRBD1 as a possible D gene (5 bases). This CDR3 is built from 13 residues. V was cut by 3 bases and J by 6 bases, with 11 bases left in between. CDR1 is SGHTA and CDR2 is FQGTGA in the germline V gene. CDR3 in amino acids: CASSFGGGSEAFF. The covered CDR3 bases are TGTGCCAGCAGCTTCGGGGGTGGGTCTGAA.

This clone was seen many times. The DNA ends 3 residues before the CDR3 does, and the rest of the CDR3 is filled in from the germline J gene. The chain is built from TRBV5-4 and TRBJ2-5; D is undetermined. The CDR3 spans 13 residues. Germline lookup yields CDR1 SGHNT and CDR2 YYREEE (reference sequence). V lost 4 bases and J 5 bases, leaving 12 bases between the germline ends. The CDR3 DNA, read in part, is TGTGCCAGCAGCGCTAAAGTAGGGGAGACC. Translation gives CASSAKVGET. In full, the CDR3 reads CASSAKVGETQYF.